The 32 T cell receptor beta chains listed next were all sequenced from one sample in a study of cytomegalovirus exposure and HLA in healthy donors. It was with 60 Vbeta and 13 Jbeta primers that the PCR ran. Method: immunoSEQ multiplex PCR; TCRdb's copy keeps in-frame clones and lacks some. This table holds about 130,000 clones, around 76% found once. Sequenced material: PBMCs. These receptors came from a woman in her fifties or sixties in good health and CMV-seronegative.

The J gene is TRBJ1-1, the V gene TRBV27, with D possibly matching TRBD1 (5 bases). V lost 1 base and J lost 0, with 9 bases in between. The CDR3 extends over 15 amino acids. Germline values: CDR1 MNHEY, CDR2 SMNVEV (reference sequence). CDR3 DNA: TGTGCCAGCAGTTTATGGGGCGGATTGAACACTGAAGCTTTCTTT. Protein: CASSLWGGLNTEAFF.

This clone has a handful of counts. The rearrangement uses TRBV4-1 and TRBJ2-4, with a possible D match to TRBD1 (6 bases). The length of the CDR3 is 16 residues. The germline V gene has CDR1 MGHRA and CDR2 YSYEKL. V was shortened by 4 bases and J by 0 bases, with 13 bases between the two germline ends. The CDR3 DNA follows: TGCGCCAGCAGCCCGGACAGTTTACTAGCCAAAAACATTCAGTACTTC. It specifies CASSPDSLLAKNIQYF.

Only one count was recorded for this clone. This CDR3 is CASSLRTSGEETQYF. The CDR3, as DNA: TGTGCCAGCAGCTTAAGGACTAGCGGAGAAGAGACCCAGTACTTC. The V and J genes are TRBV5-4 and TRBJ2-5; 10 positions agree with TRBD2. V shed 2 bases, J shed 3 bases, and the junction held 4 bases outside the gene matches. The CDR3 runs to 15 residues. Germline values: CDR1 SGHNT, CDR2 YYREEE (reference sequence). Full variable domain (missing parts from reference TRBV5-4 and TRBJ2-5): ETGVTQSPTHLIKTRGQQVTLRCSSQSGHNTVSWYQQALGQGPQFIFQYYREEENGRGNFPPRFSGLQFPNYSSELNVNALELDDSALYLCASSLRTSGEETQYFGPGTRLLVL.

The gene calls are TRBV30 and TRBJ1-1; the D is unclear. Germline loops: CDR1 GTSNPN, CDR2 SVGIG (reference sequence). V dropped 1 base and J dropped 1 base, with 7 bases sitting between them. The CDR3 covers 13 residues. The CDR3 nucleotides read TGTGCCTGGAGTGGTCAAAAGAACACTGAAGCTTTCTTT. Translation gives CAWSGQKNTEAFF.

V gene TRBV5-1 combines with J gene TRBJ1-1; 7 bases are a match to TRBD1. The CDR3 consists of 17 residues. Trimming removed 4 bases from V and 1 base from J; junction bases left unmatched: 13. The germline gives CDR1 SGHRS, CDR2 YFSETQ. CDR3 in DNA: TGCGCCAGCAGCCGATTTAGACCGACAGGGCGGAACACTGAAGCTTTCTTT. Amino acids: CASSRFRPTGRNTEAFF.

The gene calls are TRBV6-1 and TRBJ1-5, with D perhaps matching TRBD1 (6 bases). Trimming shortened V by 2 bases and J by 6 bases, and 11 bases separated the two germline ends. Germline-derived CDR1 and CDR2 are MNHNS and SASEGT. The CDR3 has 14 amino acids. The CDR3 protein is CASSERKTGQPQHF. For the CDR3, the DNA is TGTGCCAGCAGTGAACGGAAGACAGGTCAGCCCCAGCATTTT.

The chain couples TRBV5-1 to TRBJ2-5; the match to TRBD1 covers 7 bases. Per germline, CDR1 SGHRS and CDR2 YFSETQ. The ends lost 1 base at V and 5 bases at J; junction bases unmatched: 8. The length of the CDR3 is 15 residues. CDR3 residues: CASSLTTGRIETQYF. In DNA form, the CDR3 reads TGCGCCAGCAGCTTGACGACAGGGAGAATTGAGACCCAGTACTTC. The whole variable domain, filled in from reference TRBV5-1 and TRBJ2-5, reads KAGVTQTPRYLIKTRGQQVTLSCSPISGHRSVSWYQQTPGQGLQFLFEYFSETQRNKGNFPGRFSGRQFSNSRSEMNVSTLELGDSALYLCASSLTTGRIETQYFGPGTRLLVL.

The V and J genes are TRBV14 and TRBJ1-3; tentatively, D is TRBD1 (6 bases). V was cut by 6 bases and J by 3 bases, with 12 bases left in between. The CDR3 length is 14 residues. Per germline, CDR1 SGHDN and CDR2 FVKESK. CDR3: CASRKTGLGNTIYF. Written as DNA, the CDR3 is TGTGCCAGCAGGAAAACAGGGCTTGGAAACACCATATATTTT.

The sample holds one count of this clone. The chain links TRBV2 to TRBJ1-2; D ambiguous. This CDR3 region has 12 residues. V was clipped by 8 bases and J by 2 bases, with 9 bases between them. Germline CDR1 is SNHLY and CDR2 is FYNNEI. The CDR3: CASGSRNYGYTF. The CDR3 DNA reads as TGTGCCAGCGGGAGCCGGAACTATGGCTACACCTTC.

The chain carries TRBV2 and TRBJ2-7; TRBD1 agrees at 9 bases. The germline CDR1 and CDR2 sequences are SNHLY and FYNNEI. This CDR3 is built from 15 residues. With 5 bases clipped from V and 3 bases from J, the junction kept 8 bases outside the gene matches. The CDR3 reads CASSIVRTGVYEQYF. The CDR3, as DNA: TGTGCCAGCAGTATCGTGCGGACAGGGGTCTACGAGCAGTACTTC.

The genes are TRBV7-3 and TRBJ2-1; D perhaps matches TRBD1 (5 bases). The V gene lost 5 bases and the J gene lost 10 bases, with 15 bases spanning the gap. The germline V gene encodes CDR1 SGHTA and CDR2 FQGTGA. CDR3 size: 13 residues. In DNA form, the CDR3 reads TGTGCCAGCAGCAAGAATGGAAGGGGAGAGCAGTTCTTC. Translating gives CASSKNGRGEQFF.

This clone was detected a few times. The chain is built from TRBV27 and TRBJ2-3; 8 nucleotides agree with TRBD1. Germline V CDR1 and CDR2: MNHEY, SMNVEV (reference sequence). The CDR3 contains 16 residues. The V gene end was trimmed by 4 bases and the J gene end by 2 bases; junction bases not matched to a gene: 8. CDR3 protein: CASSSGTGPITDTQYF. CDR3 DNA sequence: TGTGCCAGCAGTTCCGGGACAGGACCGATCACAGATACGCAGTATTTT.

This sequence joins TRBV7-2 and TRBJ1-3; 8 bases line up with TRBD1. The CDR3 loop spans 15 amino acids. Trimming took 5 bases from V and 3 from J; bases not matched to a gene: 6. Germline CDR1 is SGHTA and CDR2 is FQGNSA. The CDR3 spells CASSLTGADGNTIYF. CDR3 nucleotide sequence: TGTGCCAGCAGCCTGACAGGGGCGGATGGAAACACCATATATTTT.

This clone showed up just once. The junction departs from the called germline gene at one end, perhaps through a read error. Other nucleotide sequences from this sample produce the same CDR3. The chain joins TRBV29-1 to TRBJ1-2, with a tentative D call TRBD1 (5 bases). The CDR3 length is 12 residues. CDR1 and CDR2 (germline): SQVTM, ANQGSEA. CDR3: CSVGGVYYGYTF. The CDR3 DNA sequence: TGCAGCGTTGGGGGGGTTTACTATGGCTACACTTTC.

The V gene is TRBV7-9, the J gene TRBJ1-1; unclear D gene. CDR3 length equals 12 residues. Germline V CDR1 and CDR2: SEHNR, FQNEAQ (reference sequence). Trimming removed 3 bases from V and 7 bases from J, with 9 bases in between. The CDR3 loop is CASSFGGDEAFF. In DNA, the CDR3 is TGTGCCAGCAGCTTTGGCGGCGATGAAGCTTTCTTT.

This clone was seen only once. The J gene is TRBJ2-5, the V gene TRBV19; weak D call: TRBD2 (6 bases). Trimming shortened V by 6 bases and J by 2 bases, and 10 bases separated the two germline ends. Germline V gives CDR1 LNHDA, CDR2 SQIVND (reference sequence). The CDR3 is made up of 13 amino acids. The CDR3 sequence: CASSGSYQETQYF. The CDR3 nucleotides read TGTGCCAGTAGCGGGAGCTATCAAGAGACCCAGTACTTC.

The chain couples TRBV6-5 to TRBJ1-3; the match to TRBD1 covers 7 bases. V lost 5 bases and J lost 0; bases outside the gene matches: 4. This CDR3 comprises 15 residues. In germline, CDR1 is MNHEY, CDR2 SVGAGI. CDR3 DNA: TGTGCCAGCAGTCTTCGGGACAGCTCTGGAAACACCATATATTTT. Protein: CASSLRDSSGNTIYF.

This chain uses TRBV7-3 with TRBJ1-2, with D hard to call. CDR1 SGHTA and CDR2 FQGTGA come from the germline V gene. Trimming pared 5 bases from V and 6 bases from J, leaving 19 bases between. This CDR3 comprises 15 residues. DNA of the CDR3: TGTGCCAGCAGCCTCGAAACAACGCGAGGGAATGGCTACACCTTC. Its translation is CASSLETTRGNGYTF.

J is TRBJ2-1 and V is TRBV10-3; TRBD2 is a possible D gene (6 bases). CDR1 is ENHRY and CDR2 is SYGVKD in the germline V gene. Trimming left V 8 bases short and J 6 bases short, with 14 bases between. This CDR3 is 13 amino acids long. CDR3 amino acids: CAIWGLASNEQFF. The CDR3 DNA reads TGTGCCATCTGGGGCCTAGCGTCCAATGAGCAGTTCTTC.

V gene TRBV7-8 combines with J gene TRBJ1-1; maybe TRBD1 (5 bases). CDR1 and CDR2 (germline): SGHVS, FQNEAQ. This CDR3 spans 12 amino acids. V lost 1 base and J lost 11, with 11 bases in between. The CDR3 loop is CASSLERGTAFF. The CDR3, as DNA: TGTGCCAGCAGCTTAGAGCGGGGGACCGCTTTCTTT. The full variable domain, its missing parts supplied by reference TRBV7-8 and TRBJ1-1, is GAGVSQSPRYKVAKRGQDVALRCDPISGHVSLFWYQQALGQGPEFLTYFQNEAQLDKSGLPSDRFFAERPEGSVSTLKIQRTQQEDSAVYLCASSLERGTAFFGQGTRLTVV.

V is TRBV4-3 and J is TRBJ1-2; 9 bases map to TRBD1. V gave up 1 base and J gave up 7 bases; unmatched junction bases: 10. The CDR3 has 16 amino acids. CDR1 is LGHNA and CDR2 is YSLEER in the germline V gene. CDR3 in DNA: TGCGCCAGCAGCCAAGTCACAGGGGGCGCTGAGTTTGGCTACACCTTC. It encodes CASSQVTGGAEFGYTF.

V is TRBV5-1 and J is TRBJ1-1; tentative D call: TRBD1 (6 bases). CDR1 and CDR2 from the germline V gene are SGHRS and YFSETQ. Trimming shortened V by 3 bases and J by 0 bases, and 15 bases separated the two germline ends. The CDR3 runs 16 residues. CDR3 amino acids: CASSSPYRDLNTEAFF. The DNA of the CDR3 is TGCGCCAGCAGCTCCCCTTACAGGGATCTGAACACTGAAGCTTTCTTT. Using reference TRBV5-1 and TRBJ1-1 for the parts outside the CDR3, the full variable domain is KAGVTQTPRYLIKTRGQQVTLSCSPISGHRSVSWYQQTPGQGLQFLFEYFSETQRNKGNFPGRFSGRQFSNSRSEMNVSTLELGDSALYLCASSSPYRDLNTEAFFGQGTRLTVV.

This clone was counted between two and nine times. The chain joins TRBV29-1 to TRBJ1-2, with D unclear. Germline CDR1 reads SQVTM; CDR2 reads ANQGSEA. The CDR3 is 12 residues long. With 7 bases removed from V and 6 bases from J, the gap between germline ends came to 15 bases. CDR3 in amino acids: CSGLEGLDGYTF. The CDR3 DNA reads as TGCAGCGGCCTGGAGGGCCTAGATGGCTACACCTTC.

V is TRBV15 and J is TRBJ2-3, with 8 positions matching TRBD1. The CDR3 totals 15 residues. Unmatched junction bases numbered 3, after V lost 1 base and J lost 3 bases. In germline, CDR1 is LNHNV, CDR2 YYDKDF (reference sequence). Here the CDR3 reads CATSRGRQGTDTQYF. The CDR3 region has the DNA TGTGCCACCAGCAGAGGGCGACAGGGGACAGATACGCAGTATTTT.

In its sample, this clone was seen once. This chain uses TRBV5-1 with TRBJ2-7; 13 bases fit TRBD2. From germline, CDR1 is SGHRS and CDR2 YFSETQ. J gave up 2 bases and V 5 bases, and 4 bases lay outside the gene matches. The CDR3 is made up of 15 amino acids. The CDR3 nucleotides read TGCGCCAGCAGTCGTACTAGCGGGAGGGCCTACGAGCAGTACTTC. Translating gives CASSRTSGRAYEQYF.

The chain employs TRBV30 and TRBJ1-4; no clear D gene. The germline V and J ends were trimmed by 3 bases and 0 bases, with 11 bases remaining between them. The V gene's germline CDR1 is GTSNPN and CDR2 SVGIG (reference sequence). This CDR3 region has 15 residues. The CDR3 sequence is CAWSQAGATNEKLFF. The CDR3 nucleotides read TGTGCCTGGAGCCAGGCCGGTGCAACTAATGAAAAACTGTTTTTT.

V usage is TRBV28 and J usage is TRBJ2-1; the match to TRBD2 covers 10 bases. Germline CDR1 MDHEN, CDR2 SYDVKM. The CDR3 runs 16 residues. J gave up 10 bases and V 5 bases, and 14 bases lay outside the gene matches. The CDR3 bases are TGTGCCAGCAGTATATTAGCGGGAGGAGGAGTCGGAGAGCAGTTCTTC. Translating gives CASSILAGGGVGEQFF.

In this sample, this clone turned up a few times. The chain uses TRBV5-1 and TRBJ2-3; a possible D gene is TRBD2 (5 bases). Germline V lookup: CDR1 SGHRS, CDR2 YFSETQ. CDR3 length: 15 residues. V gave up 0 bases and J gave up 3 bases, with 11 bases separating them. Written as DNA, the CDR3 is TGCGCCAGCAGCTTGGAATTTCGGGGTACAGATACGCAGTATTTT. Protein: CASSLEFRGTDTQYF. Variable domain in full (rest from reference TRBV5-1 and TRBJ2-3): KAGVTQTPRYLIKTRGQQVTLSCSPISGHRSVSWYQQTPGQGLQFLFEYFSETQRNKGNFPGRFSGRQFSNSRSEMNVSTLELGDSALYLCASSLEFRGTDTQYFGPGTRLTVL.

The V and J genes are TRBV4-2 and TRBJ2-5; 8 positions agree with TRBD1. In germline, CDR1 is LGHNA, CDR2 YNFKEQ. The CDR3 has 15 amino acids. The J segment lost 3 bases and the V segment lost 4 bases, leaving 7 bases of the junction unmatched. The DNA of the CDR3 is TGTGCCAGCAGCCGCGAAGGGACAGGCAAAGAGACCCAGTACTTC. This translates into CASSREGTGKETQYF.

The chain combines TRBV2 with TRBJ2-5; 14 bases are a match to TRBD2. This CDR3 spans 18 amino acids. Germline trimming cut 6 bases from V and 4 bases from J; bases unmatched to any gene: 13. Looked up from germline, CDR1 is SNHLY and CDR2 is FYNNEI. DNA for the CDR3: TGTGCCAGCAGGGGGACTAGCGGGAGTTCCAGGGGCCTAGAGACCCAGTACTTC. Amino acids: CASRGTSGSSRGLETQYF.

The CDR3 DNA reads as TGTGCCAGCAGCCCCAAGCCCCGCGATATCAATGAGCAGTTCTTC. It specifies CASSPKPRDINEQFF. The chain recombines TRBV28 with TRBJ2-1; no firm D call. The CDR3 has 15 residues. Germline CDR1 reads MDHEN; CDR2 reads SYDVKM. V gave up 6 bases and J gave up 6 bases, with 18 bases separating them.

This clone occurred once. V and J are TRBV5-4 and TRBJ2-2; the D gene is possibly TRBD2 (5 bases). The CDR3 sequence is 16 residues long. Per germline, CDR1 SGHNT and CDR2 YYREEE (reference sequence). V was shortened by 5 bases and J by 4 bases, with 18 bases between the two germline ends. Here the CDR3 reads CASSFPGFRGTGELFF. CDR3 coding DNA: TGTGCCAGCAGTTTTCCTGGCTTTCGGGGCACCGGGGAGCTGTTTTTT.